The rows below give T cell receptor beta chains drawn from one sample of a study of T-cell reconstitution after alpha-beta-depleted transplantation in children. MiXCR, run by TCRdb on the PCR reads, gives a single entry per CDR3 protein. The data contain 600,000 to 700,000 distinct CDR3 sequences, around 16% of them singletons. Sequencing was performed on PBMCs from the stem cell graft donor, taken from the stem cell graft. These receptors were collected from a human donor who donated a stem cell graft to a child with acute myeloid leukemia. Both conserved end residues are trimmed from each CDR3. D genes are given only for firm matches.

V gene: TRBV4-3
D gene: TRBD1
CDR3 protein: ASSQDREQGAQH

V gene: TRBV28
D gene: -
CDR3 protein: ATAWGIQGPVH

V gene: TRBV10-3
D gene: -
CDR3 protein: AISDPGGGNNEQF

V gene: TRBV5-1
D gene: TRBD1
CDR3 protein: ASSFRDRDGYT

V gene: TRBV25-1
D gene: TRBD1
CDR3 protein: ASSATGVINTEAF

V gene: TRBV11-2
D gene: -
CDR3 protein: ASSPDGAAYGYT

V gene: TRBV7-3
D gene: TRBD2
CDR3 protein: ASSLTSSGGADTQY

V gene: TRBV9
D gene: -
CDR3 protein: ASSVGLGLQDTQY

V gene: TRBV7-2
D gene: -
CDR3 protein: ASSSRTGRSYNEQF

V gene: TRBV2
D gene: TRBD1
CDR3 protein: ASKLGQATEAF

V gene: TRBV7-2
D gene: -
CDR3 protein: ASSVRRSSYGYT

V gene: TRBV7-9
D gene: TRBD1
CDR3 protein: ASRKGTGGPYEQY

V gene: TRBV20-1
D gene: TRBD1
CDR3 protein: SARDREGAGNQPQH

V gene: TRBV5-1
D gene: -
CDR3 protein: ASSLGYGTNSPLH

V gene: TRBV12-3/TRBV12-4
D gene: -
CDR3 protein: ASSLVDVGGYT

V gene: TRBV11-2
D gene: -
CDR3 protein: ASSLERPEQF

V gene: TRBV7-8
D gene: -
CDR3 protein: ASSSRAGGQGYT

V gene: TRBV20-1
D gene: TRBD2
CDR3 protein: SAANPGLAGGTSSQF

V gene: TRBV11-2
D gene: -
CDR3 protein: ASSRQIQGISGGNTIY

V gene: TRBV24-1
D gene: TRBD1
CDR3 protein: ATSLTGETGELF

V gene: TRBV4-2
D gene: -
CDR3 protein: ASSQDFQVNRAEAF

V gene: TRBV27
D gene: -
CDR3 protein: ASSLSVPELYEQY

V gene: TRBV11-2
D gene: -
CDR3 protein: ASSLDLGKAGHGYT

V gene: TRBV12-3/TRBV12-4
D gene: TRBD2
CDR3 protein: ASSSSGPYNEQF

V gene: TRBV6-4
D gene: TRBD2
CDR3 protein: ASSPLAGGPYEQF

V gene: TRBV5-4
D gene: -
CDR3 protein: ASSQVSTGEETQY

V gene: TRBV12-3/TRBV12-4
D gene: -
CDR3 protein: TSCFFSLGLRTLNTEAF

V gene: TRBV6-1
D gene: -
CDR3 protein: ASSERVEGTDTQY

V gene: TRBV4-3
D gene: -
CDR3 protein: ASSQEVGAGANVLT

V gene: TRBV4-2
D gene: TRBD1
CDR3 protein: ASSLQTGAGQETQY

V gene: TRBV4-1
D gene: -
CDR3 protein: ASSQVQERLFKNIQY

V gene: TRBV5-1
D gene: TRBD1
CDR3 protein: ASSKLGQGEEKLF

V gene: TRBV20-1
D gene: -
CDR3 protein: SATPPSGNEKLF

V gene: TRBV3-1
D gene: -
CDR3 protein: ASSQAAATEAF

V gene: TRBV20-1
D gene: -
CDR3 protein: SAPEKGYEAF

V gene: TRBV4-2
D gene: -
CDR3 protein: ASSPPDRYTEAF

V gene: TRBV20-1
D gene: TRBD2
CDR3 protein: SAWGLAGGPGTDTQY

V gene: TRBV25-1
D gene: -
CDR3 protein: ASSDGTSPNQPQH

V gene: TRBV7-2
D gene: -
CDR3 protein: ASSSRETVH

V gene: TRBV20-1
D gene: -
CDR3 protein: SARSISIAYNEQF

V gene: TRBV11-3
D gene: TRBD1
CDR3 protein: ASSDDRDQETQY

V gene: TRBV6-5
D gene: -
CDR3 protein: ASSYGTRGTYEQY

V gene: TRBV11-2
D gene: -
CDR3 protein: ASSLGLGKSDTQY

V gene: TRBV20-1
D gene: -
CDR3 protein: SASSPAVGDTQY

V gene: TRBV6-5
D gene: -
CDR3 protein: ASSYYRDINYGYT

V gene: TRBV20-1
D gene: -
CDR3 protein: SASRGGRTEAF

V gene: TRBV11-2
D gene: -
CDR3 protein: ASSLVTGEFGGTTTEAF

V gene: TRBV7-2
D gene: TRBD1
CDR3 protein: ASSKSGTVIQPQH

V gene: TRBV6-5
D gene: -
CDR3 protein: ASSYRGGQETQY